This T cell receptor (beta chain) came from a study of shared clonotypes between healthy human individuals. Method: immunoSEQ multiplex PCR; TCRdb's copy keeps in-frame clones and lacks some. The profile shows 950,000 to 1,100,000 clones, approximately 76% of them singletons. V gave up 2 bases and J gave up 12 bases, with 12 bases separating them. Germline V CDR1 and CDR2: MDHEN, SYDVKM. The CDR3 sequence is 12 residues long. The J gene is TRBJ2-3, the V gene TRBV28; perhaps D is TRBD1 or TRBD2 (5 bases each). This TCR was recovered from a man aged 18 to 30 in good health. Material for sequencing was memory CD4+ T cells sorted from blood. Subset: CD45RA-negative fraction. For the CDR3, the DNA is TGTGCCAGCAGTTTAGGGACGACGAGTCAGTATTTT. Translated: CASSLGTTSQYF. Variable domain in full (rest from reference TRBV28 and TRBJ2-3): DVKVTQSSRYLVKRTGEKVFLECVQDMDHENMFWYRQDPGLGLRLIYFSYDVKMKEKGDIPEGYSVSREKKERFSLILESASTNQTSMYLCASSLGTTSQYFGPGTRLTVL.